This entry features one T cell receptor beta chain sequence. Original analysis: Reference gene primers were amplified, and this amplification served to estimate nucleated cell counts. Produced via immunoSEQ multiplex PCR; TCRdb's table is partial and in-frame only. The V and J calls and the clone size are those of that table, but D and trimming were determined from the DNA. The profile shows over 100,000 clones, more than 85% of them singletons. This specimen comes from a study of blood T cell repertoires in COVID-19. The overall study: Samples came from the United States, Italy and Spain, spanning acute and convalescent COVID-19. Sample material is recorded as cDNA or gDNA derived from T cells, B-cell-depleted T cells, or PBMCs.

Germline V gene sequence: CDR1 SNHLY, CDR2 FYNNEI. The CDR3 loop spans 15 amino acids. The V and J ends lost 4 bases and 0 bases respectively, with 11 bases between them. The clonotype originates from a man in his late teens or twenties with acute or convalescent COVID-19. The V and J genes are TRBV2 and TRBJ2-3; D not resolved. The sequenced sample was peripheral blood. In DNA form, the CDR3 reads TGTGCCAGCAGTGGTTCGGCGGTCAGCACAGATACGCAGTATTTT. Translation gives CASSGSAVSTDTQYF.